These 9 T cell receptor beta chains were sequenced from one sample in a study of T cell changes during pregnancy in multiple sclerosis. Sequenced by immunoSEQ multiplex PCR; TCRdb stores in-frame clones only, minus some. Of some 39,000 clones in the sample, around 92% were seen once. The sample consisted of PBMCs (not recorded whether the cells were cultured). The receptors come from a female donor with multiple sclerosis, enrolled in a pregnancy study.

This sequence joins TRBV11-2 and TRBJ1-1, with D tentatively TRBD1 (6 bases). The CDR3 runs 12 residues. V was pared by 5 bases and J by 6 bases, with 10 bases between. The germline V gene encodes CDR1 SGHAT and CDR2 FQNNGV. CDR3 loop: CASSPGVAEAFF. The CDR3 bases are TGTGCCAGCAGCCCAGGGGTCGCTGAAGCTTTCTTT.

V gene TRBV19 combines with J gene TRBJ2-1; unclear D gene. Trimming took 5 bases from V and 0 from J, leaving 8 bases between them. Germline CDR1 reads LNHDA; CDR2 reads SQIVND (reference sequence). The CDR3 spans 14 residues. The CDR3 DNA reads TGTGCCAGTAGTCCCAGACCCTCCTACAATGAGCAGTTCTTC. Translating it yields CASSPRPSYNEQFF.

The CDR3 nucleotides read TGTGCCAGCAGCGTAGAGGAGGGGCTCTATGGCTACACCTTC. The encoded protein is CASSVEEGLYGYTF. The chain combines TRBV9 with TRBJ1-2, with D possibly being TRBD1 (5 bases). Per the germline V gene, CDR1 is SGDLS and CDR2 is YYNGEE. Trimming stripped 0 bases from V and 4 bases from J, with 10 bases between. The CDR3 totals 14 residues. Using reference TRBV9 and TRBJ1-2 for the parts outside the CDR3, the full variable domain is DSGVTQTPKHLITATGQRVTLRCSPRSGDLSVYWYQQSLDQGLQFLIQYYNGEERAKGNILERFSAQQFPDLHSELNLSSLELGDSALYFCASSVEEGLYGYTFGSGTRLTVV.

V gene TRBV5-6 combines with J gene TRBJ2-1, with D perhaps matching TRBD2 (6 bases). The CDR3 length is 15 residues. Germline loops: CDR1 SGHDT, CDR2 YYEEEE. V lost 3 bases to trimming and J lost 2 bases, with 12 bases between them. CDR3 in DNA: TGTGCCAGCAGCTACCGCGGGGCTACCTACAATGAGCAGTTCTTC. Its translation: CASSYRGATYNEQFF. The entire variable domain, with the rest obtained from reference TRBV5-6 and TRBJ2-1, is as follows: DAGVTQSPTHLIKTRGQQVTLRCSPKSGHDTVSWYQQALGQGPQFIFQYYEEEERQRGNFPDRFSGHQFPNYSSELNVNALLLGDSALYLCASSYRGATYNEQFFGPGTRLTVL.

This chain connects TRBV6-1 to TRBJ2-3, with D possibly TRBD2 on 6 matching bases. V was shortened by 3 bases and J by 4 bases, with 14 bases between the two germline ends. The CDR3 sequence is 15 residues long. Germline V gives CDR1 MNHNS, CDR2 SASEGT. The CDR3 DNA sequence: TGTGCCAGCAGTGACTGGGGATGGGAGGCAGATACGCAGTATTTT. As protein: CASSDWGWEADTQYF.

The chain is built from TRBV5-6 and TRBJ2-1; D unresolved. V was cut by 4 bases and J by 4 bases, with 12 bases left in between. The CDR3 spans 14 residues. Germline V CDR1 and CDR2: SGHDT, YYEEEE. CDR3 nucleotides: TGTGCCAGCAGCATGGGTGTCTCTTACAATGAGCAGTTCTTC. It yields the protein CASSMGVSYNEQFF.

J is TRBJ1-4 and V is TRBV5-1; tentative D call: TRBD1 (5 bases). Germline values: CDR1 SGHRS, CDR2 YFSETQ. V was cut by 5 bases and J by 3 bases, with 17 bases left in between. This CDR3 spans 16 amino acids. The CDR3 sequence: CASSRRPDSPNEKLFF. In nucleotides, the CDR3 is TGCGCCAGCAGTAGGCGTCCCGACAGTCCTAATGAAAAACTGTTTTTT.

The V call is TRBV2, the J call TRBJ2-1; 7 bases align to TRBD2. The CDR3 runs 14 residues. Germline CDR1 and CDR2: SNHLY and FYNNEI. V shed 7 bases and J 4 bases; nucleotides not matched to a gene: 7. CDR3 sequence reads: CASTELADYNEQFF. In DNA, the CDR3 is TGTGCCAGCACTGAGCTAGCGGATTACAATGAGCAGTTCTTC.

This chain joins TRBV19 and TRBJ2-1; tentative D call: TRBD2 (5 bases). Germline assignment: CDR1 LNHDA and CDR2 SQIVND (reference sequence). V lost 6 bases and J lost 5, with 14 bases in between. This CDR3 spans 14 amino acids. In DNA form, the CDR3 reads TGTGCCAGTAGCTGGAGGCCAATGAACAATGAGCAGTTCTTC. Amino acids: CASSWRPMNNEQFF.